The clone carrying this T cell receptor beta chain was seen a few times. These data are taken from a study of human T cells and chemical hapten exposure. Described time point: patch test 3, about 24 weeks after DPC sensitization. Treatment here: therapeutic diphenylcyclopropenone sensitization with weekly scalp DPC. Germline V lookup: CDR1 SGHDN, CDR2 FVKESK. The CDR3 spans 14 residues. The V end lost 4 bases, the J end lost 0 bases, and 9 bases lay between the germline ends. Authors' analysis steps: Samples had a median of around 91,000 TCRs, ranging roughly 20,000 to 750,000. TCRdb reanalysed the RACE reads using MiXCR and keeps one entry per CDR3 protein. These V and J calls originate from TCRdb's pipeline instead of the authors' own analysis. This sample carries tens of thousands of distinct CDR3 sequences, 11% of them seen once, and the ten largest clones take under 4.5%.

J is TRBJ1-1 and V is TRBV14; the D gene is possibly TRBD1 (5 bases). The source material was whole blood, sampled in connection with sensitization to the hapten diphenylcyclopropenone (DPC). The receptor was derived from a woman between 45 and 65 years old with alopecia areata. Some clones in this sample may be carry-over from other donors' samples. This CDR3 reads CASSPMGLNTEAFF. The DNA of the CDR3 is TGTGCCAGCAGCCCTATGGGACTGAACACTGAAGCTTTCTTT.